The sequence of this TCR beta chain was determined in a study of cytomegalovirus exposure and HLA in healthy donors. At the level of the study: As released early, the data held 65 million to 90 million unique TCRs from HLA-typed donors.

The PCR employed 60 Vbeta primers together with 13 Jbeta primers. Assay: immunoSEQ multiplex PCR; the TCRdb copy retains only in-frame clones and omits some. The sample carries more than 95,000 clones, roughly 70% recorded once. With respect to this clone: Its antigen is not identified.

Study-wide results and limits: Through in vitro validation, three CMV-associated chains were shown to be specific for CMV antigens. Several of the most significant clusters were apparently associated with common viral pathogens in a later analysis. A prior analysis recorded that most TCR beta V segments were productive about 87% or about 30% of the time.

This TCR was sampled from a woman aged 45-60 years in good health and CMV-seronegative. Material for sequencing was PBMCs.

In nucleotides, the CDR3 is TGCGCCAGCAGTGGTAGAGCATCAGATACGCAGTATTTT. Translation gives CASSGRASDTQYF. The chain combines TRBV10-1 with TRBJ2-3; D remains unclear. V was trimmed by 4 bases and J by 4 bases, leaving 9 bases between them. This CDR3 region has 13 residues. Germline V gene data show CDR1 as WNHNN and CDR2 as SYGVQD (reference sequence).